The next 21 T cell receptor beta chains were all read from a single sample in a study of blood T cell repertoires in COVID-19. Using immunoSEQ multiplex PCR, the repertoire was profiled, and TCRdb retains in-frame clones only, with some absent. The repertoire consists of about 34,000 clones, with 75% to 80% occurring once and the leading ten covering 16%. The material sequenced was peripheral blood. Every receptor here comes from a human donor in a cohort sampled during active COVID-19.

The chain has TRBV6-5 and TRBJ2-7; the D gene is possibly TRBD1 (5 bases). V lost 7 bases to trimming and J lost 4 bases, with 17 bases between them. The germline gives CDR1 MNHEY, CDR2 SVGAGI. This CDR3 has 14 residues. This chain's CDR3 is CASKLVSRTYEQYF. CDR3 DNA: TGTGCCAGCAAGTTGGTCTCGAGGACATACGAGCAGTACTTC.

The chain employs TRBV6-6 and TRBJ1-2; 10 bases align to TRBD1. CDR1 MNHNY and CDR2 SVGAGI come from the germline V gene (reference sequence). The junction had 5 bases not matched to a gene; V was cut back by 4 bases and J by 6 bases. The CDR3 loop spans 14 amino acids. CDR3 amino acids: CASSSTGGWDGYTF. In DNA form, the CDR3 reads TGTGCCAGCAGTTCGACAGGGGGCTGGGATGGCTACACCTTC.

This chain uses TRBV6-1 with TRBJ2-7, with TRBD2 matching 15 bases. The CDR3 is made up of 20 amino acids. Losses at the gene ends were 1 base for V and 10 bases for J; bases not matched to a gene: 20. The germline gives CDR1 MNHNS, CDR2 SASEGT. DNA for the CDR3: TGTGCCAGCAGTGAAGACAGGGGAGGACTAGCGGGAGGGCTGAAGGGGGAACAGTACTTC. Its protein is CASSEDRGGLAGGLKGEQYF.

This clone is categorized as medium-sized. The chain joins TRBV3-1 (or the pseudogene TRBV3-2) to TRBJ1-2, with a tentative D call TRBD1 (5 bases). The V and J ends lost 6 bases and 2 bases respectively, with 13 bases between them. The CDR3 loop spans 14 amino acids. Germline CDR1 reads LGHDT; CDR2 reads YNNKEL (reference sequence). This chain's CDR3 is CASRDRGMNYGYTF. CDR3 bases: TGTGCCAGCAGAGACCGGGGGATGAACTATGGCTACACCTTC.

The rearrangement joins TRBV19 to TRBJ1-2; TRBD1 is a possible D gene (6 bases). The CDR3 consists of 14 residues. V was shortened by 6 bases and J by 0 bases, with 11 bases between the two germline ends. Germline V CDR1 and CDR2: LNHDA, SQIVND (reference sequence). The CDR3 here is CASRTGASNYGYTF. The DNA of the CDR3 is TGTGCCAGTAGGACAGGAGCGTCTAACTATGGCTACACCTTC.

This clone was seen only a few times. This chain links TRBV21-1 with TRBJ2-7; TRBD1 was called by the table and not checked on the DNA. TRBV21-1 is a known pseudogene. This CDR3 is built from 15 residues. DNA of the CDR3: TGTGCCAGCAGCAAAGGTTACAGGGACGGGTACGAGCAGTACTTC. Protein sequence: CASSKGYRDGYEQYF.

V and J are TRBV6-2 or TRBV6-3 and TRBJ2-5, with 10 bases that match TRBD2. V shed 2 bases, J shed 9 bases, and the junction held 12 bases outside the gene matches. The CDR3 has 16 residues. CDR1 MNHEY and CDR2 SVGEGT come from the germline V gene. CDR3 nucleotide sequence: TGTGCCAGCAGTTACGGCGCTAGCGGGGGCCGGGGAGCCCAGTACTTC. It encodes CASSYGASGGRGAQYF.

The rearrangement uses TRBV6-5 and TRBJ2-5; tentatively, D is TRBD1 (5 bases). V dropped 4 bases and J dropped 5 bases, with 14 bases sitting between them. The CDR3 runs 14 residues. Per the germline V gene, CDR1 is MNHEY and CDR2 is SVGAGI. The CDR3 DNA sequence: TGTGCCAGCAGTTCCCCCAGGGTTCGGGAGACCCAGTACTTC. Its protein product is CASSSPRVRETQYF.

The rearrangement links TRBV3-1 (or the pseudogene TRBV3-2) to TRBJ2-6; the D gene is possibly TRBD1 (5 bases). CDR1 LGHDT and CDR2 YNNKEL come from the germline V gene (reference sequence). The ends were cut back, 7 bases at V and 0 bases at J, with 10 bases in the middle. There are 15 residues in the CDR3. CDR3 amino acids: CASTSDSSGANVLTF. CDR3 bases: TGTGCCAGCACCTCAGACAGCTCTGGGGCCAACGTCCTGACTTTC.

This chain connects TRBV19 to TRBJ2-6; D is unresolved. Trimming pared 4 bases from V and 0 bases from J, leaving 13 bases between. From germline, CDR1 is LNHDA and CDR2 SQIVND (reference sequence). This CDR3 is built from 17 residues. The CDR3 loop is CASSTYRRSSGANVLTF. As DNA, the CDR3 is TGTGCCAGTAGTACCTATCGGCGGTCCTCTGGGGCCAACGTCCTGACTTTC. The full variable domain, rest sourced from reference TRBV19 and TRBJ2-6, is DGGITQSPKYLFRKEGQNVTLSCEQNLNHDAMYWYRQDPGQGLRLIYYSQIVNDFQKGDIAEGYSVSREKKESFPLTVTSAQKNPTAFYLCASSTYRRSSGANVLTFGAGSRLTVL.

V usage is TRBV6-6 and J usage is TRBJ2-7; a possible D gene is TRBD2 (5 bases). Trimming removed 2 bases at V and 0 bases at J, with 8 bases between. CDR3 length: 14 amino acids. Germline V gene sequence: CDR1 MNHNY, CDR2 SVGAGI (reference sequence). CDR3: CASSYSGGSYEQYF. The CDR3 nucleotides are TGTGCCAGCAGTTACAGTGGAGGCTCCTACGAGCAGTACTTC.

The chain employs TRBV11-2 and TRBJ1-1; D might be TRBD1 (6 bases). The V and J ends lost 3 bases and 1 base respectively, with 9 bases between them. The germline V gene encodes CDR1 SGHAT and CDR2 FQNNGV. The CDR3 sequence is 14 residues long. The CDR3 loop reads CASSLAGANTEAFF. CDR3 DNA sequence: TGTGCCAGCAGCTTGGCAGGGGCGAACACTGAAGCTTTCTTT. Full variable domain (rest looked up from reference TRBV11-2 and TRBJ1-1): EAGVAQSPRYKIIEKRQSVAFWCNPISGHATLYWYQQILGQGPKLLIQFQNNGVVDDSQLPKDRFSAERLKGVDSTLKIQPAKLEDSAVYLCASSLAGANTEAFFGQGTRLTVV.

This rearrangement joins TRBV19 to TRBJ1-1; D gene ambiguous. The V end lost 3 bases, the J end lost 1 base, and 12 bases lay between the germline ends. Germline CDR1 reads LNHDA; CDR2 reads SQIVND (reference sequence). The CDR3 loop spans 15 amino acids. CDR3 loop: CASSIRQRSNTEAFF. The CDR3, as DNA: TGTGCCAGTAGTATCCGGCAGCGTTCGAACACTGAAGCTTTCTTT.

V gene TRBV4-1 combines with J gene TRBJ1-1, with D perhaps TRBD1 (6 bases). The V end was cut by 1 base, the J end by 1 base, with 13 bases between. This CDR3 contains 16 residues. Per germline, CDR1 MGHRA and CDR2 YSYEKL. The CDR3 protein is CASSQGVFRGNTEAFF. Here the CDR3 DNA reads TGCGCCAGCAGCCAAGGAGTATTCAGGGGGAACACTGAAGCTTTCTTT.

The chain is built from TRBV6-1 and TRBJ1-4; 7 bases are a match to TRBD1. J lost 8 bases, V lost 3 bases, and 6 bases had no gene match. This CDR3 has 14 amino acids. CDR1 MNHNS and CDR2 SASEGT come from the germline V gene. The CDR3 reads CASSERGREEKLFF. As DNA, the CDR3 is TGTGCCAGCAGTGAGAGGGGGCGAGAAGAAAAACTGTTTTTT.

The CDR3 loop reads CASSIDRGNYEQYF. The CDR3, as DNA: TGCGCCAGCAGCATAGACAGGGGGAACTACGAGCAGTACTTC. V and J are TRBV10-2 and TRBJ2-7, with 9 bases identical to TRBD1. Losses at the gene ends were 6 bases for V and 3 bases for J; bases not matched to a gene: 6. This CDR3 is built from 14 residues. CDR1 is WSHSY, CDR2 SAAADI, per germline.

The chain links TRBV5-1 to TRBJ2-3, with TRBD2 as a possible D gene (5 bases). The CDR3 consists of 15 residues. Looked up from germline, CDR1 is SGHRS and CDR2 is YFSETQ. V was cut by 4 bases and J by 2 bases, with 14 bases left in between. CDR3 protein: CASSLRGPTTDTQYF. The CDR3, as DNA: TGCGCCAGCAGCCTCAGAGGGCCTACCACAGATACGCAGTATTTT.

Here the CDR3 reads CASSLRPGSPNSPLHF. The DNA for the CDR3 is TGTGCCAGCAGTTTACGTCCGGGGAGTCCAAATTCACCCCTCCACTTT. The chain combines TRBV27 with TRBJ1-6, with D hard to call. Germline-derived CDR1 and CDR2 are MNHEY and SMNVEV (reference sequence). The ends were cut back, 2 bases at V and 7 bases at J, with 15 bases in the middle. The CDR3 is made up of 16 amino acids.

This clone was detected only a few times. The rearrangement links TRBV7-2 to TRBJ2-1; D is undetermined. The V gene's germline CDR1 is SGHTA and CDR2 FQGNSA. The CDR3 spans 14 residues. Trimming left V 1 base short and J 4 bases short, with 8 bases between. CDR3 region: CASSLESTYNEQFF. In nucleotides, the CDR3 is TGTGCCAGCAGCTTAGAGTCTACTTACAATGAGCAGTTCTTC.

The count of this clone is one. The rearrangement uses TRBV6-5 and TRBJ2-3; a possible D gene is TRBD2 (6 bases). The germline V and J ends were trimmed by 2 bases and 7 bases, with 16 bases remaining between them. The CDR3 runs to 15 residues. In germline, CDR1 is MNHEY, CDR2 SVGAGI. The CDR3 loop is CASSYGRRGANTQYF. Here the CDR3 DNA reads TGTGCCAGCAGTTACGGCCGGCGGGGAGCCAATACGCAGTATTTT.

The chain couples TRBV19 to TRBJ1-2; D uncertain. The CDR3 covers 16 residues. The ends were cut back, 1 base at V and 1 base at J, with 13 bases in the middle. Per the germline V gene, CDR1 is LNHDA and CDR2 is SQIVND (reference sequence). The CDR3 is CASSIAERMVNYGYTF. In DNA, the CDR3 is TGTGCCAGTAGTATAGCGGAGAGGATGGTTAACTATGGCTACACCTTC.